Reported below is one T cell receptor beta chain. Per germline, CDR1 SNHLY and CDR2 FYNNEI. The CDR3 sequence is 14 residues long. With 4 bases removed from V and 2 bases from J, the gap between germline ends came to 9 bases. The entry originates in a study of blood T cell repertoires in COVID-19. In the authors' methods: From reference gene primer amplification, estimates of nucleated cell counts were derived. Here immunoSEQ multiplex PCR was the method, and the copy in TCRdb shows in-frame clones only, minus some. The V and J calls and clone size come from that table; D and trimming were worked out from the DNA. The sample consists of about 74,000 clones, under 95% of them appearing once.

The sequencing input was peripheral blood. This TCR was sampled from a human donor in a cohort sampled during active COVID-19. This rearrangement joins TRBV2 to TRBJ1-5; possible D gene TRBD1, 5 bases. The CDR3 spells CASSGQGGNQPQHF. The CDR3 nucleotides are TGTGCCAGCAGTGGCCAGGGCGGCAATCAGCCCCAGCATTTT.